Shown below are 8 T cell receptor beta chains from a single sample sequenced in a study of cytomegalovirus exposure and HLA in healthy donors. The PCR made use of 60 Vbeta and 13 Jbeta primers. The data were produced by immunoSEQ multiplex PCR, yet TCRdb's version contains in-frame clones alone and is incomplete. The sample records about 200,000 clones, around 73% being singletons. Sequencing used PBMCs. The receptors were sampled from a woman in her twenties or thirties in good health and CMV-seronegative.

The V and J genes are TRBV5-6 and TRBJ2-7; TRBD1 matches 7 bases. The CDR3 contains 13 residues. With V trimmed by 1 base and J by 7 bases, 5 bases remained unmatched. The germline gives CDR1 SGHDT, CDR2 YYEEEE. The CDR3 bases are TGTGCCAGCAGCTTGTTAGGGACAGAAGAGCAGTACTTC. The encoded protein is CASSLLGTEEQYF. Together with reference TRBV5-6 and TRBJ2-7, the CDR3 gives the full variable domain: DAGVTQSPTHLIKTRGQQVTLRCSPKSGHDTVSWYQQALGQGPQFIFQYYEEEERQRGNFPDRFSGHQFPNYSSELNVNALLLGDSALYLCASSLLGTEEQYFGPGTRLTVT.

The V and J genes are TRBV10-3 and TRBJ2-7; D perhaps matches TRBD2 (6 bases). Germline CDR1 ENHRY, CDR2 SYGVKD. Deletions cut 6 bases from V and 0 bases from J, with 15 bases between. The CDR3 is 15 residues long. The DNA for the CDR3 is TGTGCCATCAGGGATGGCGGGGCGGCCTCCTACGAGCAGTACTTC. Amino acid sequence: CAIRDGGAASYEQYF.

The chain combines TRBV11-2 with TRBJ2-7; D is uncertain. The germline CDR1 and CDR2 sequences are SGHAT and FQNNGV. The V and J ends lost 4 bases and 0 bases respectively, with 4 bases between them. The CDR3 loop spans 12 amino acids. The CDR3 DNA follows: TGTGCCAGCAGCTCGAGCTCCTACGAGCAGTACTTC. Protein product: CASSSSSYEQYF.

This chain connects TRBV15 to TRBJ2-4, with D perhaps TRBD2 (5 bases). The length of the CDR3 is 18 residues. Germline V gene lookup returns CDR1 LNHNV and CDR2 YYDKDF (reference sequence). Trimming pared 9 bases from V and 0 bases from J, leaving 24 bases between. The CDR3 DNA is TGTGCCACACAATACCGGGAAAATCCCACCTTAGCCAAAAACATTCAGTACTTC. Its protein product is CATQYRENPTLAKNIQYF.

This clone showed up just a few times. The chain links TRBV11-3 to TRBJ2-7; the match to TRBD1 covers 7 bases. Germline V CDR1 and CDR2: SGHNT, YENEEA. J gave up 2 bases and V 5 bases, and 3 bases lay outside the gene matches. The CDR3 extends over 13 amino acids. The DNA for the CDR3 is TGTGCCAGCAGCCACGGACAGGCCTACGAGCAGTACTTC. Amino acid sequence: CASSHGQAYEQYF.

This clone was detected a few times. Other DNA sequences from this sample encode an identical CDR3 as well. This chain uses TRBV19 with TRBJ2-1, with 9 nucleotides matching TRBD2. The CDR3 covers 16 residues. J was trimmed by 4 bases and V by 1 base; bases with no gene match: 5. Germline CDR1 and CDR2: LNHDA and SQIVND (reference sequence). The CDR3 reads CASSIGLAGRYNEQFF. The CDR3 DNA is TGTGCCAGTAGTATAGGGCTAGCGGGGAGATACAATGAGCAGTTCTTC.

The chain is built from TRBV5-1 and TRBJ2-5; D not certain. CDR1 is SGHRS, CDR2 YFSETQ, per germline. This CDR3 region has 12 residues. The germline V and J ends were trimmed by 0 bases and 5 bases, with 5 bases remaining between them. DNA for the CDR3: TGCGCCAGCAGCTTGGATGCGGAGACCCAGTACTTC. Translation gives CASSLDAETQYF.

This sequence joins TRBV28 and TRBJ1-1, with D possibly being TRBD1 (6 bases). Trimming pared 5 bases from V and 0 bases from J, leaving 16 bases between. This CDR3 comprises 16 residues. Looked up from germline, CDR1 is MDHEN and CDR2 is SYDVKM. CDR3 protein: CASSTLQGRMNTEAFF. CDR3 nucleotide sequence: TGTGCCAGCAGTACTTTACAGGGACGGATGAACACTGAAGCTTTCTTT. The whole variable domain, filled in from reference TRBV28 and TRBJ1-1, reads DVKVTQSSRYLVKRTGEKVFLECVQDMDHENMFWYRQDPGLGLRLIYFSYDVKMKEKGDIPEGYSVSREKKERFSLILESASTNQTSMYLCASSTLQGRMNTEAFFGQGTRLTVV.